These 22 T cell receptor beta chains came from one sample sequenced in a study of early T cells in non-severe SARS-CoV-2 infection. A single record per CDR3 protein comes from TCRdb applying MiXCR to the 5' RACE reads. Of about 70,000 distinct CDR3 sequences listed, 9.5% to 15% are singletons. Sequenced material: whole blood. These receptors all come from an adult who was a healthcare worker with PCR-confirmed SARS-CoV-2 infection or an uninfected control (not recorded which).

This clonotype was detected ten times or more. The V call is TRBV5-1, the J call TRBJ1-5; perhaps TRBD1 as D (6 bases). Trimming removed 0 bases at V and 7 bases at J, with 11 bases between. This CDR3 contains 14 residues. The germline CDR1 and CDR2 sequences are SGHRS and YFSETQ. CDR3 sequence: CASSLEPGAQPQHF. The CDR3 nucleotides are TGCGCCAGCAGCTTGGAGCCAGGGGCACAGCCCCAGCATTTT.

This clonotype has a count of ten or more. V usage is TRBV12-3 or TRBV12-4 and J usage is TRBJ2-1; D remains ambiguous. V dropped 7 bases and J dropped 2 bases, with 12 bases sitting between them. The CDR3 loop spans 14 amino acids. The CDR3 region has the DNA TGTGCCAGCACCGAAGGGCAGACCTACAATGAGCAGTTCTTC. It is translated as CASTEGQTYNEQFF.

V is TRBV15 and J is TRBJ2-1; TRBD2 is a possible D gene (5 bases). The CDR3 is 16 residues long. The germline V and J ends were trimmed by 0 bases and 5 bases, with 14 bases remaining between them. The germline gives CDR1 LNHNV, CDR2 YYDKDF (reference sequence). CDR3 sequence (DNA): TGTGCCACCAGCAGAGAATCGGTCCGAGGGAACAATGAGCAGTTCTTC. Encoded protein: CATSRESVRGNNEQFF.

Ten or more counts support this clonotype. The V and J genes are TRBV3-1 and TRBJ2-1; 7 nucleotides agree with TRBD1. J was trimmed by 7 bases and V by 6 bases; bases with no gene match: 12. Germline V CDR1 and CDR2: LGHDT, YNNKEL (reference sequence). The CDR3 is made up of 15 amino acids. CDR3 sequence: CASSPITGDRNEQFF. In DNA, the CDR3 is TGTGCCAGCAGTCCAATTACAGGGGATCGTAATGAGCAGTTCTTC.

The sample holds many counts of this clonotype. The CDR3 coding sequence is TGTGCCACCGGGACAGGGGGCTCCTACGAGCAGTACTTC. Amino acid sequence: CATGTGGSYEQYF. The chain employs TRBV6-6 and TRBJ2-7; 11 nucleotides line up with TRBD1. Germline CDR1 is MNHNY and CDR2 is SVGAGI (reference sequence). The CDR3 runs to 13 residues. The J segment lost 0 bases and the V segment lost 10 bases, leaving 2 bases of the junction unmatched.

This clonotype was observed at least ten times. The chain employs TRBV2 and TRBJ1-4; D gene unclear. Trimming took off 4 bases at V and 3 bases at J, with 12 bases between the two ends. CDR1 SNHLY and CDR2 FYNNEI come from the germline V gene. The CDR3 extends over 15 amino acids. The CDR3, as DNA: TGTGCCAGCAGTGCCTTCTATACGCCTAATGAAAAACTGTTTTTT. Amino acid sequence: CASSAFYTPNEKLFF.

This clonotype was counted once. CDR3 loop: CASSLQADSYEQYF. In nucleotides, the CDR3 is TGTGCCAGCAGTTTACAGGCGGATTCCTACGAGCAGTACTTC. The rearrangement joins TRBV28 to TRBJ2-7; D is unresolved. Germline V gives CDR1 MDHEN, CDR2 SYDVKM. The CDR3 is 14 residues long. V dropped 2 bases and J dropped 1 base, with 9 bases sitting between them.

The chain joins TRBV28 to TRBJ2-1, with 10 bases lining up with TRBD2. This CDR3 is 15 amino acids long. Germline V gene data show CDR1 as MDHEN and CDR2 as SYDVKM. J gave up 5 bases and V 6 bases, and 7 bases lay outside the gene matches. The CDR3 DNA reads TGTGCCAGCAGCTCGGGACTAGCGAGCCACAATGAGCAGTTCTTC. This encodes CASSSGLASHNEQFF.

This clonotype appeared a few times. The chain has TRBV29-1 and TRBJ1-1; TRBD1 is a possible D gene (5 bases). CDR3 size: 12 residues. V dropped 7 bases and J dropped 7 bases, with 16 bases sitting between them. Germline V gene sequence: CDR1 SQVTM, CDR2 ANQGSEA. CDR3 sequence: CSEEGDSGEAFF. CDR3 coding DNA: TGCAGCGAAGAAGGGGATTCCGGTGAAGCTTTCTTT.

Many counts were recorded for this clonotype. The rearrangement joins TRBV6-5 to TRBJ1-4; possibly TRBD1 for D (6 bases). The CDR3 spans 14 residues. Germline CDR1 and CDR2: MNHEY and SVGAGI. V gave up 5 bases and J gave up 11 bases, with 18 bases separating them. CDR3 in DNA: TGTGCCAGCAGTCCCGGGACACTCTCCGACAAACTGTTTTTT. Encoded protein: CASSPGTLSDKLFF.

This clonotype was found many times. The rearrangement uses TRBV11-2 and TRBJ2-3; D gene uncertain. The germline V gene encodes CDR1 SGHAT and CDR2 FQNNGV. V was trimmed by 0 bases and J by 1 base, leaving 5 bases between them. This CDR3 has 14 residues. The CDR3 sequence: CASSLEAGTDTQYF. The DNA of the CDR3 is TGTGCCAGCAGCTTAGAAGCCGGCACAGATACGCAGTATTTT.

The chain links TRBV12-3 or TRBV12-4 to TRBJ2-6; no definite D call. This CDR3 has 16 amino acids. Trimming stripped 6 bases from V and 4 bases from J, with 16 bases between. The CDR3 reads CASSTPVVGGANVLTF. CDR3 nucleotides: TGTGCCAGCAGCACCCCCGTCGTTGGGGGGGCCAACGTCCTGACTTTC.

The sample holds many counts of this clonotype. V usage is TRBV20-1 and J usage is TRBJ1-1; tentatively, D is TRBD1 (5 bases). Trimming cost V 0 bases and J 0 bases, with 14 bases left between them. The CDR3 length is 16 residues. Germline CDR1 reads DFQATT; CDR2 reads SNEGSKA (reference sequence). CDR3: CSARDQGSPMNTEAFF. CDR3 bases: TGCAGTGCTAGAGATCAGGGCAGTCCCATGAACACTGAAGCTTTCTTT.

This clonotype was picked up many times. This CDR3 reads CASSLDSLAGNGEQFF. CDR3 DNA sequence: TGTGCCAGCAGCTTAGATAGCCTAGCGGGAAATGGTGAGCAGTTCTTC. This chain connects TRBV7-8 to TRBJ2-1; 9 bases are a match to TRBD2. This CDR3 comprises 16 residues. J gave up 9 bases and V 1 base, and 10 bases lay outside the gene matches. Germline CDR1 and CDR2: SGHVS and FQNEAQ.

This clonotype has ten or more counts. The chain recombines TRBV11-2 with TRBJ1-1; 11 bases are a match to TRBD1. The germline gives CDR1 SGHAT, CDR2 FQNNGV. The CDR3 extends over 17 amino acids. V trimming: 2 bases; J trimming: 4 bases; junction bases outside the gene matches: 9. CDR3 in amino acids: CASSLIIRDRGSTEAFF. DNA of the CDR3: TGTGCCAGCAGCTTAATAATCCGGGACAGGGGGAGCACTGAAGCTTTCTTT.

This clonotype was seen a few times. This chain uses TRBV11-2 with TRBJ1-6; D ambiguous. The V end was cut by 1 base, the J end by 7 bases, with 8 bases between. There are 14 residues in the CDR3. Looked up from germline, CDR1 is SGHAT and CDR2 is FQNNGV. The CDR3 spells CASSLGHSNSPLHF. The CDR3 nucleotides are TGTGCCAGCAGCTTAGGCCACTCAAATTCACCCCTCCACTTT.

This clonotype has at least ten counts. The chain is built from TRBV11-2 and TRBJ1-2, with D possibly matching TRBD1 (5 bases). V gave up 5 bases and J gave up 4 bases, with 11 bases separating them. The germline CDR1 and CDR2 sequences are SGHAT and FQNNGV. The CDR3 loop spans 13 amino acids. The CDR3 spells CASSPGTAYGYTF. The CDR3 region has the DNA TGTGCCAGCAGCCCTGGGACTGCCTATGGCTACACCTTC.

This clonotype has more than one count but fewer than ten. This chain connects TRBV28 to TRBJ2-1; maybe TRBD2 (5 bases). CDR1 and CDR2 (germline): MDHEN, SYDVKM. CDR3 size: 11 residues. The V and J ends lost 5 bases and 10 bases respectively, with 9 bases between them. The CDR3 reads CASSLPGEQFF. The CDR3 DNA reads TGTGCCAGCAGTCTCCCGGGGGAGCAGTTCTTC.

V usage is TRBV10-3 and J usage is TRBJ2-5, with D hard to call. The CDR3 contains 14 residues. Germline-derived CDR1 and CDR2 are ENHRY and SYGVKD. V was pared by 0 bases and J by 3 bases, with 8 bases between. The CDR3 reads CAISESDLKETQYF. CDR3 DNA sequence: TGTGCCATCAGTGAGTCGGACCTCAAAGAGACCCAGTACTTC.

This clonotype was counted many times. The gene calls are TRBV6-2 or TRBV6-3 and TRBJ1-2; D is unresolved. Trimming removed 6 bases at V and 4 bases at J, with 15 bases between. The germline V gene encodes CDR1 MNHEY and CDR2 SVGEGT. This CDR3 spans 14 amino acids. CDR3 sequence (DNA): TGTGCCAGCAGCAACCGGTACGGACCCTATGGCTACACCTTC. Its translation: CASSNRYGPYGYTF.

This clonotype showed up many times. The chain carries TRBV20-1 and TRBJ2-3; D gene unclear. Germline values: CDR1 DFQATT, CDR2 SNEGSKA (reference sequence). The CDR3 totals 12 residues. The V end lost 4 bases, the J end lost 7 bases, and 12 bases lay between the germline ends. CDR3 sequence reads: CSAKELSNTQYF. CDR3 DNA sequence: TGCAGTGCTAAGGAGCTCTCCAATACGCAGTATTTT.

This clonotype was observed many times. V and J are TRBV18 and TRBJ2-5; weak D call: TRBD1 (5 bases). The CDR3 covers 15 residues. Trimming stripped 2 bases from V and 5 bases from J, with 15 bases between. The germline CDR1 and CDR2 sequences are KGHSH and LQKENI. The CDR3 sequence is CASSPVAGSGETQYF. The CDR3 DNA reads as TGTGCCAGCTCACCAGTAGCAGGGTCAGGGGAGACCCAGTACTTC.